The present T cell receptor beta chain was sequenced within a study of blood T cell repertoires in COVID-19. Germline-derived CDR1 and CDR2 are MGHRA and YSYEKL. The CDR3 has 16 amino acids. Trimming left V 1 base short and J 3 bases short, with 15 bases between. The age range of participants was about 18 to 89 years, with residence in some 25 US areas. As originally analysed: Researchers report that nucleated cell counts were estimated from reference gene primer amplification. Using immunoSEQ multiplex PCR, the repertoire was profiled, and TCRdb retains in-frame clones only, with some absent. The D gene and trimming were derived from the DNA, and the V and J assignments and clone size from that table. The table shows 200,000 or so clones, with 84% occurring only once.

The sequence came from a man aged 55 to 70 who had recovered from COVID-19. The chain carries TRBV4-1 and TRBJ1-1; D unresolved. Sequenced input: PBMCs or T cells enriched from blood (not recorded which). CDR3 protein: CASSQGSIARDTEAFF. The CDR3 nucleotides read TGCGCCAGCAGCCAAGGTTCTATAGCCCGGGACACTGAAGCTTTCTTT.